This note documents a single T cell receptor (beta chain) sequence. V lost 5 bases to trimming and J lost 5 bases; unmatched junction nucleotides: 8. Germline V CDR1 and CDR2: LGHDT, YNNKEL (reference sequence). CDR3 length equals 15 residues. These data originate in a study of T cell responses to AZD1222 COVID-19 vaccine. Libraries were prepared by immunoSEQ multiplex PCR; TCRdb keeps only in-frame clonotypes and omits some of them. Of more than 95,000 clones in the sample, approximately 90% are singletons; the top ten hold 1.6%. Sample: peripheral blood, taken 28 days after the second AZD1222 dose. This sequence originates from an adult who received the AZD1222 COVID-19 vaccine. The chain links TRBV3-1 (or the pseudogene TRBV3-2) to TRBJ1-1, with 10 nucleotides matching TRBD1. The CDR3 protein is CASSFRQGAETEAFF. DNA of the CDR3: TGTGCCAGCAGCTTCAGACAGGGGGCTGAAACTGAAGCTTTCTTT.